The sequence of this TCR beta chain was determined in a study of shared clonotypes between healthy human individuals. Study-level points and caveats: A reduction in generation probabilities was seen for non-shared clonotypes relative to those shared by all four donors.

Using immunoSEQ multiplex PCR, the repertoire was profiled, and TCRdb retains in-frame clones only, with some absent. The sample holds roughly 2.2 million clones, 85% to 95% seen once. Concerning this clone: Its antigen is undetermined.

This CDR3 is built from 13 residues. The V end lost 7 bases, the J end lost 5 bases, and 12 bases lay between the germline ends. From germline, CDR1 is MNHEY and CDR2 SMNVEV (reference sequence). The sequenced sample was naive CD4+ T cells from PBMCs. Subset: CD45RA+ positively selected. The V call is TRBV27, the J call TRBJ1-5, with a tentative D call TRBD1 (5 bases). The receptor's source is a man younger than 35 in good health. Some clones in this sample may be carry-over from other donors' samples. CDR3 sequence: CASTRGPYQPQHF. In DNA form, the CDR3 reads TGTGCCAGCACGCGGGGACCTTATCAGCCCCAGCATTTT.